This TCR beta chain was obtained from a study of blood T cell repertoires in COVID-19. Clones were read by immunoSEQ multiplex PCR, and TCRdb kept only the in-frame ones, dropping some. The sample includes 300,000 to 400,000 clones, about 91% of them seen just once. V lost 5 bases and J lost 4; bases outside the gene matches: 4. Germline CDR1 SGHAT, CDR2 FQNNGV. The CDR3 is 13 residues long. Patients in Seattle were enrolled during active infection, then followed longitudinally. The chain links TRBV11-2 to TRBJ2-5; 7 nucleotides agree with TRBD2. Sequenced: peripheral blood. This TCR derives from a woman aged 30 to 39 with COVID-19, enrolled during active disease. CDR3 amino acids: CASSPRLAETQYF. The CDR3 bases are TGTGCCAGCAGCCCTCGACTAGCAGAGACCCAGTACTTC.